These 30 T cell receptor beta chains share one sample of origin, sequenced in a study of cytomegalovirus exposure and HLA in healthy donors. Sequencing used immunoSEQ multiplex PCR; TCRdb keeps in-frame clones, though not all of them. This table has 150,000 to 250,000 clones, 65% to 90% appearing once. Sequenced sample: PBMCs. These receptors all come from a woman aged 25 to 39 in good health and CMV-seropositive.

In DNA, the CDR3 is TGTGCCAGCAGCTTAGCGAAGAACGGGAGGGCCGACGAGCAGTACTTC. This translates into CASSLAKNGRADEQYF. The chain has TRBV7-2 and TRBJ2-7, with 8 bases identical to TRBD2. V gave up 0 bases and J gave up 5 bases; unmatched junction bases: 9. The germline gives CDR1 SGHTA, CDR2 FQGNSA. The CDR3 extends over 16 amino acids.

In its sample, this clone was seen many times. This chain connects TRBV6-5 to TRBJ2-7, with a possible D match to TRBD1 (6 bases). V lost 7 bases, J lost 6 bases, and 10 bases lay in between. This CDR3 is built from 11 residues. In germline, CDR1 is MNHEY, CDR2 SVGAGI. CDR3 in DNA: TGTGCCAGCACCCAGGGGAGCGAGCAGTACTTC. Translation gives CASTQGSEQYF.

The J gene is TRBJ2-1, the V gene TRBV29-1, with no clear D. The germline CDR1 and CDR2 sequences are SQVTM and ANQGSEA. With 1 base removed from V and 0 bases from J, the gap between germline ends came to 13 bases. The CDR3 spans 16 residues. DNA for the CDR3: TGCAGCGTTGAAGGAGGCAGATTTAGCTCCTACAATGAGCAGTTCTTC. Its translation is CSVEGGRFSSYNEQFF.

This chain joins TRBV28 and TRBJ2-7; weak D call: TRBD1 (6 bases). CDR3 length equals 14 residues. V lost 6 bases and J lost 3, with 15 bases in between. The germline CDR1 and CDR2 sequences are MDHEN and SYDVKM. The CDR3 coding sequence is TGTGCCAGCAGCCGAGGGGGACACTACTACGAGCAGTACTTC. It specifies CASSRGGHYYEQYF. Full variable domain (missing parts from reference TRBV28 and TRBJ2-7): DVKVTQSSRYLVKRTGEKVFLECVQDMDHENMFWYRQDPGLGLRLIYFSYDVKMKEKGDIPEGYSVSREKKERFSLILESASTNQTSMYLCASSRGGHYYEQYFGPGTRLTVT.

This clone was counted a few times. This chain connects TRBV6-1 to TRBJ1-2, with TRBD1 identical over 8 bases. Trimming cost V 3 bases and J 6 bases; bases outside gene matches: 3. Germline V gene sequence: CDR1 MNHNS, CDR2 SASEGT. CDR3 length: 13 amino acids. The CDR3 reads CASSEGQVNGYTF. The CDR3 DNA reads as TGTGCCAGCAGTGAGGGACAGGTTAATGGCTACACCTTC.

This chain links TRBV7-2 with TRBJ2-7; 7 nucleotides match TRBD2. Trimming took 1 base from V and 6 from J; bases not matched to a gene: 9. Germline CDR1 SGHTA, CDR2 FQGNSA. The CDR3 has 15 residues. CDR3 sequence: CASSLGATSVGEQYF. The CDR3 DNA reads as TGTGCCAGCAGCTTAGGGGCTACTAGCGTGGGCGAGCAGTACTTC.

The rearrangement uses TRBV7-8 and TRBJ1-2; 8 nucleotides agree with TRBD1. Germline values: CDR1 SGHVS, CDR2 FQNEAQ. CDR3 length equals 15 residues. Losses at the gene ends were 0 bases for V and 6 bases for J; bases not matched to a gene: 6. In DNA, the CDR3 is TGTGCCAGCAGCTTAGCGGGGACAGGTGGGAATGGCTACACCTTC. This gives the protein CASSLAGTGGNGYTF. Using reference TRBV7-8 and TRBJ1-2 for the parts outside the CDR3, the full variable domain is GAGVSQSPRYKVAKRGQDVALRCDPISGHVSLFWYQQALGQGPEFLTYFQNEAQLDKSGLPSDRFFAERPEGSVSTLKIQRTQQEDSAVYLCASSLAGTGGNGYTFGSGTRLTVV.

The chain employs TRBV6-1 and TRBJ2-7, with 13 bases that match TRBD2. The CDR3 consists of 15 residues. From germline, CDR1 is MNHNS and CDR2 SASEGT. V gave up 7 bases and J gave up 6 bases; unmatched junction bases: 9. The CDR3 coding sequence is TGTGCCAGCACTACCGGCGGACTAGCGGGAGTCGAGCAGTACTTC. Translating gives CASTTGGLAGVEQYF.

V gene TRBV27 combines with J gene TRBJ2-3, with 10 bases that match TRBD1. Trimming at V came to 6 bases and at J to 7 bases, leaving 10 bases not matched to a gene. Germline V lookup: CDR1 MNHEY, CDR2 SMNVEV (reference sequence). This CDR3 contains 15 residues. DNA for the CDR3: TGTGCCAGCAGACCGGGACAGGGGAATGGGTATACGCAGTATTTT. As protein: CASRPGQGNGYTQYF.

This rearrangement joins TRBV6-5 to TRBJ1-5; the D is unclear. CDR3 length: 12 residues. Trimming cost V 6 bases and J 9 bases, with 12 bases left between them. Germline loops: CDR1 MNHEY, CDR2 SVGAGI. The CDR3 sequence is CASSSRFGPQHF. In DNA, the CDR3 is TGTGCCAGCAGCTCCCGGTTTGGGCCCCAGCATTTT.

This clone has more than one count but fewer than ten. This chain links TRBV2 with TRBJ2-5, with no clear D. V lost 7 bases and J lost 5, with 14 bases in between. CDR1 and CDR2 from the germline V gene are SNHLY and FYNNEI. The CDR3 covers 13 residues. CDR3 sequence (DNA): TGTGCCAGCACAGCGATCGTGAGGGAGACCCAGTACTTC. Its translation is CASTAIVRETQYF.

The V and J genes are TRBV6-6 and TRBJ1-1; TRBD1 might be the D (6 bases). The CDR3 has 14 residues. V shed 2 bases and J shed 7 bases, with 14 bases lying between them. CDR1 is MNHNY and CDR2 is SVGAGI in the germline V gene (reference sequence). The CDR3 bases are TGTGCCAGCAGTTACCCCGAGGACAGAAGTGAAGCTTTCTTT. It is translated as CASSYPEDRSEAFF.

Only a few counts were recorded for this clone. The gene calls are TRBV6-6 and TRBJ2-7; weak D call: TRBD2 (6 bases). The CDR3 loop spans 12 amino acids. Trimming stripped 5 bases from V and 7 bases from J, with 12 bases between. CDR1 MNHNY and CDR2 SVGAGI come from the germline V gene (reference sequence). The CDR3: CASSASVREQYF. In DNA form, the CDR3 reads TGTGCCAGCAGTGCTAGCGTTAGGGAGCAGTACTTC.

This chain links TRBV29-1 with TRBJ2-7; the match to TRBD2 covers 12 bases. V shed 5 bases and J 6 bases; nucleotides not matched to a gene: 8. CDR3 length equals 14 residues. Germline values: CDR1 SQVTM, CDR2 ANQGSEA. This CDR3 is CSVTWTSGIGEQYF. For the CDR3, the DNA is TGCAGCGTTACCTGGACTAGCGGGATAGGCGAGCAGTACTTC.

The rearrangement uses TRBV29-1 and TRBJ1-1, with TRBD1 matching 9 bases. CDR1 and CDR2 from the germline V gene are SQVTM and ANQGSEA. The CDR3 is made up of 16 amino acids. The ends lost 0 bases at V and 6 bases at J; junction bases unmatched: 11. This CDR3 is CSVEESGTGYVAEAFF. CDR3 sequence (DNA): TGCAGCGTTGAAGAGAGTGGGACAGGGTACGTCGCTGAAGCTTTCTTT.

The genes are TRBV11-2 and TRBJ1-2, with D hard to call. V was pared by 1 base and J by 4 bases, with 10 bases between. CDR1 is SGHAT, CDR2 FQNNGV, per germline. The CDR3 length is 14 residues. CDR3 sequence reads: CASSLVDGPYGYTF. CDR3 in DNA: TGTGCCAGCAGCTTAGTAGATGGGCCCTATGGCTACACCTTC.

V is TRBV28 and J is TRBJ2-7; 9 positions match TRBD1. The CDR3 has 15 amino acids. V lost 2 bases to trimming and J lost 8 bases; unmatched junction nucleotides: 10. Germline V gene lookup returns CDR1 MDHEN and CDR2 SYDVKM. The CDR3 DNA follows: TGTGCCAGCAGTTTACCGACAGGGGGGTACCCACAGCAGTACTTC. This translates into CASSLPTGGYPQQYF.

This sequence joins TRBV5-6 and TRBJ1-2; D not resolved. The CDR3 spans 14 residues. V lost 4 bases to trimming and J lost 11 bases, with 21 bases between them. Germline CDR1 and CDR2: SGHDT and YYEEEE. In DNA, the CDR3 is TGTGCCAGCAGCCCAGCCCCCAATCCCCCCAGGTACACCTTC. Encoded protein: CASSPAPNPPRYTF. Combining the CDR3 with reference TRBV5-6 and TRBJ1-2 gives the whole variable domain DAGVTQSPTHLIKTRGQQVTLRCSPKSGHDTVSWYQQALGQGPQFIFQYYEEEERQRGNFPDRFSGHQFPNYSSELNVNALLLGDSALYLCASSPAPNPPRYTFGSGTRLTVV.

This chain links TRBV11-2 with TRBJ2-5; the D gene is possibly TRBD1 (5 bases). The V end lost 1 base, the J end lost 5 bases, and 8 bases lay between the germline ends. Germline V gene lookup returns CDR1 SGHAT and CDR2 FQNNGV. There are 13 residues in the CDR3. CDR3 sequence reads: CASSLVSGETQYF. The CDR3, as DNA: TGTGCCAGCAGCTTAGTATCAGGGGAGACCCAGTACTTC.

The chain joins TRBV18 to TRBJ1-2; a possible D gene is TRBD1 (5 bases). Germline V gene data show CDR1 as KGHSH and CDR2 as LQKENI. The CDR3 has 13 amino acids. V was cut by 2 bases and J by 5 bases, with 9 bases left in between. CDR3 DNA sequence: TGTGCCAGCTCACCAGACAGTTCTTATGGCTACACCTTC. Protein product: CASSPDSSYGYTF.

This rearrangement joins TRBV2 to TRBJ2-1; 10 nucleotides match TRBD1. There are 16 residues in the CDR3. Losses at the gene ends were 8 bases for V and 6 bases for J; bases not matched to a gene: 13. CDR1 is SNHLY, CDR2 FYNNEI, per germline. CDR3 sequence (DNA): TGTGCCAGCTCAGGTTCTCGGACAGGGGGTTTCAATGAGCAGTTCTTC. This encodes CASSGSRTGGFNEQFF.

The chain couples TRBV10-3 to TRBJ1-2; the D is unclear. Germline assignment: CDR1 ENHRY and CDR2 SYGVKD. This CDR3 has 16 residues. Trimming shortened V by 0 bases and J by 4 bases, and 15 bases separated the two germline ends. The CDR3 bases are TGTGCCATCAGTGAGTCGCGGCAGCTAAGCAGCTATGGCTACACCTTC. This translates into CAISESRQLSSYGYTF.

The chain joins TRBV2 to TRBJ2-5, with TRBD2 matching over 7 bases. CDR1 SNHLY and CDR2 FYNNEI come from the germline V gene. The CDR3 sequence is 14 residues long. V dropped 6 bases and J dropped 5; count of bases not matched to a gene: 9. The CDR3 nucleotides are TGTGCCAGCAGGGTGGCGGGAGCGAGCGAGACCCAGTACTTC. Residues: CASRVAGASETQYF.

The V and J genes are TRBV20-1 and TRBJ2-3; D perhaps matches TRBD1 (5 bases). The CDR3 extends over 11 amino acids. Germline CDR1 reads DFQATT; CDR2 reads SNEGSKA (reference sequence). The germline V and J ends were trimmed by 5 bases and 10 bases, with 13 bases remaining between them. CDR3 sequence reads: CSADQGAAQYF. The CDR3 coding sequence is TGCAGTGCTGACCAGGGTGCCGCGCAGTATTTT.

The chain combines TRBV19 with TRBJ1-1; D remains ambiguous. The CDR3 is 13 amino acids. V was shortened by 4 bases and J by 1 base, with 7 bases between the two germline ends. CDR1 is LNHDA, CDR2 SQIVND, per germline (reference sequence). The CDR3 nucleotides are TGTGCCAGTAGTAACACCGAGAACACTGAAGCTTTCTTT. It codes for CASSNTENTEAFF. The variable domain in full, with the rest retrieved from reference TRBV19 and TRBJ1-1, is DGGITQSPKYLFRKEGQNVTLSCEQNLNHDAMYWYRQDPGQGLRLIYYSQIVNDFQKGDIAEGYSVSREKKESFPLTVTSAQKNPTAFYLCASSNTENTEAFFGQGTRLTVV.

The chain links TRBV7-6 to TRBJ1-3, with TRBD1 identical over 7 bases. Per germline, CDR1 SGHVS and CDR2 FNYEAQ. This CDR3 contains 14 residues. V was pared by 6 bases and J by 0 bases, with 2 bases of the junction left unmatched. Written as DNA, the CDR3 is TGTGCCAGCAGTTGGGACAGCTCTGGAAACACCATATATTTT. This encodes CASSWDSSGNTIYF. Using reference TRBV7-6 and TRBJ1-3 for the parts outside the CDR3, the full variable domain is GAGVSQSPRYKVTKRGQDVALRCDPISGHVSLYWYRQALGQGPEFLTYFNYEAQQDKSGLPNDRFSAERPEGSISTLTIQRTEQRDSAMYRCASSWDSSGNTIYFGEGSWLTVV.

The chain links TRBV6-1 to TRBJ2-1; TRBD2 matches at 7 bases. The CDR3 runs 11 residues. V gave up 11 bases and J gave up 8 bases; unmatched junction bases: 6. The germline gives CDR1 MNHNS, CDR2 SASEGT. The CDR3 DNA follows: TGTGCCGGGGGGGACTGGGATGAGCAGTTCTTC. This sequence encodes CAGGDWDEQFF.

DNA of the CDR3: TGTGCCAGCAGTGATCCCGGACTCACCGGGGAGCTGTTTTTT. This encodes CASSDPGLTGELFF. V and J are TRBV2 and TRBJ2-2, with a weak D call TRBD2 (5 bases). The CDR3 loop spans 14 amino acids. Per the germline V gene, CDR1 is SNHLY and CDR2 is FYNNEI. Trimming cost V 3 bases and J 4 bases, with 9 bases left between them.

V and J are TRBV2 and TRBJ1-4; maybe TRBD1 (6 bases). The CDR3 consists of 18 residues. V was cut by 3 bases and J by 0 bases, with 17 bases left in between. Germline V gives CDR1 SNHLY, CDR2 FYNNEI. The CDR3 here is CASSESRTEVATNEKLFF. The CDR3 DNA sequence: TGTGCCAGCAGTGAGTCGAGGACAGAAGTTGCAACTAATGAAAAACTGTTTTTT.

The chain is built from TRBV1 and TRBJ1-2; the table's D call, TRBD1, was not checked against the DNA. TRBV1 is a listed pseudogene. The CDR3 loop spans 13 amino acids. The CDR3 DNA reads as TGCACCAGCAGCCAAATGGGGGCGGTTGGCTACACCTTC. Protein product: CTSSQMGAVGYTF.